One and the same sample provided the 32 T cell receptor beta chains below, sequenced in a study of blood T cell repertoires in COVID-19. Clones were sequenced by immunoSEQ multiplex PCR, and TCRdb holds only the in-frame ones, with some missing. Counted here are approximately 310,000 clones, 80% to 90% occurring once; the ten biggest clones make up around 8%. What was sequenced was peripheral blood. These receptors all stem from a woman aged 50 to 65 who had recovered from COVID-19.

In DNA form, the CDR3 reads TGCGCCAGCAGCTCCCAAGGCAGGGGTATCAACAATGAGCAGTTCTTC. It translates to CASSSQGRGINNEQFF. The rearrangement joins TRBV4-3 to TRBJ2-1, with D possibly being TRBD1 (6 bases). The CDR3 loop spans 16 amino acids. V lost 5 bases and J 5 bases, leaving 19 bases between the germline ends. From germline, CDR1 is LGHNA and CDR2 YSLEER.

J is TRBJ2-1 and V is TRBV3-1 (or the pseudogene TRBV3-2), with TRBD1 matching 10 bases. The CDR3 is 14 amino acids. The V gene's germline CDR1 is LGHDT and CDR2 YNNKEL (reference sequence). Trimming removed 5 bases from V and 9 bases from J; junction bases left unmatched: 7. DNA for the CDR3: TGTGCCAGCAGCAGCAGACAGGGGGCGGTTGAGCAGTTCTTC. It translates to CASSSRQGAVEQFF.

This chain links TRBV29-1 with TRBJ1-2; D is perhaps TRBD1 (5 bases). Germline lookup yields CDR1 SQVTM and CDR2 ANQGSEA. CDR3 length: 13 residues. V lost 6 bases and J lost 2, with 13 bases in between. The CDR3: CSVATAINYGYTF. DNA for the CDR3: TGCAGCGTAGCGACAGCGATAAACTATGGCTACACCTTC.

The V and J genes are TRBV14 and TRBJ2-3, with 12 bases identical to TRBD2. Per the germline V gene, CDR1 is SGHDN and CDR2 is FVKESK. Trimming removed 0 bases from V and 5 bases from J; junction bases left unmatched: 0. The CDR3 is 15 amino acids. CDR3 nucleotides: TGTGCCAGCAGCCAAGAACTAGCGGGGGGAGATACGCAGTATTTT. It yields the protein CASSQELAGGDTQYF.

The V call is TRBV7-6, the J call TRBJ2-3; 11 bases agree with TRBD2. The CDR3 consists of 16 residues. Germline trimming cut 1 base from V and 6 bases from J; bases unmatched to any gene: 6. Germline loops: CDR1 SGHVS, CDR2 FNYEAQ. As DNA, the CDR3 is TGTGCCAGCAGCTTAGGGCTAGCGGGAGGCCTTGATACGCAGTATTTT. Its protein product is CASSLGLAGGLDTQYF.

This clone came up once. The chain carries TRBV5-1 and TRBJ2-2, with D unresolved. V was shortened by 0 bases and J by 4 bases, with 10 bases between the two germline ends. From germline, CDR1 is SGHRS and CDR2 YFSETQ. The CDR3 totals 15 residues. The CDR3 region has the DNA TGCGCCAGCAGCTTGGCACAGTCCTTCACCGGGGAGCTGTTTTTT. It yields the protein CASSLAQSFTGELFF. Complete variable domain (other parts from reference TRBV5-1 and TRBJ2-2): KAGVTQTPRYLIKTRGQQVTLSCSPISGHRSVSWYQQTPGQGLQFLFEYFSETQRNKGNFPGRFSGRQFSNSRSEMNVSTLELGDSALYLCASSLAQSFTGELFFGEGSRLTVL.

This CDR3 reads CASSSTYHEQYF. The CDR3 nucleotides read TGTGCCAGCAGCTCGACATATCACGAGCAGTACTTC. V usage is TRBV7-2 and J usage is TRBJ2-7, with no clear D. Trimming pared 4 bases from V and 5 bases from J, leaving 9 bases between. CDR3 length equals 12 residues. The germline V gene encodes CDR1 SGHTA and CDR2 FQGNSA.

The chain links TRBV5-4 to TRBJ2-5; 7 nucleotides align to TRBD2. After removal of 4 bases from V and 2 bases from J, the junction contained 5 bases not matched to a gene. Germline lookup yields CDR1 SGHNT and CDR2 YYREEE (reference sequence). The CDR3 spans 14 residues. This chain's CDR3 is CASSPRTSQETQYF. The CDR3 DNA follows: TGTGCCAGCAGCCCTAGGACTAGTCAAGAGACCCAGTACTTC.

The rearrangement links TRBV24-1 to TRBJ2-1, with 9 bases that match TRBD1. The length of the CDR3 is 14 residues. V dropped 4 bases and J dropped 7; count of bases not matched to a gene: 4. Per germline, CDR1 KGHDR and CDR2 SFDVKD. The CDR3 coding sequence is TGTGCCACCAGTGAATCTGACAGGGGGAATGAGCAGTTCTTC. Its translation is CATSESDRGNEQFF.

The chain links TRBV6-5 to TRBJ2-2, with D unresolved. This CDR3 contains 14 residues. Trimming left V 7 bases short and J 3 bases short, with 12 bases between. The V gene's germline CDR1 is MNHEY and CDR2 SVGAGI. The CDR3 region has the DNA TGTGCCAGCACCTTCGTTAGAGACACCGGGGAGCTGTTTTTT. It is translated as CASTFVRDTGELFF.

This clone was observed a single time. The CDR3 protein is CASSLGRVPTEAFF. DNA for the CDR3: TGTGCCAGCAGCTTAGGCCGGGTCCCCACTGAAGCTTTCTTT. The rearrangement uses TRBV7-9 and TRBJ1-1; D not certain. Trimming left V 1 base short and J 4 bases short, with 10 bases between. From germline, CDR1 is SEHNR and CDR2 FQNEAQ (reference sequence). The length of the CDR3 is 14 residues. The entire variable domain, with the rest obtained from reference TRBV7-9 and TRBJ1-1, is as follows: DTGVSQNPRHKITKRGQNVTFRCDPISEHNRLYWYRQTLGQGPEFLTYFQNEAQLEKSRLLSDRFSAERPKGSFSTLEIQRTEQGDSAMYLCASSLGRVPTEAFFGQGTRLTVV.

This clone has just a few counts. The V and J genes are TRBV4-1 and TRBJ1-6; maybe TRBD1 (6 bases). CDR1 is MGHRA, CDR2 YSYEKL, per germline. The V and J ends lost 4 bases and 0 bases respectively, with 13 bases between them. The length of the CDR3 is 17 residues. CDR3 loop: CASSPTGQSSYNSPLHF. The DNA for the CDR3 is TGCGCCAGCAGCCCGACCGGACAGAGCTCCTATAATTCACCCCTCCACTTT.

V gene TRBV6-5 combines with J gene TRBJ2-7; tentative D call: TRBD1 (6 bases). From germline, CDR1 is MNHEY and CDR2 SVGAGI. The V end was cut by 6 bases, the J end by 4 bases, with 19 bases between. The CDR3 contains 15 residues. The CDR3: CASRPLPDSGYEQYF. CDR3 nucleotides: TGTGCCAGCAGACCCCTCCCGGACAGCGGATACGAGCAGTACTTC.

The chain links TRBV28 to TRBJ1-3; 9 bases are shared with TRBD1. Per germline, CDR1 MDHEN and CDR2 SYDVKM. V was clipped by 0 bases and J by 0 bases; unmatched bases: 0. This CDR3 is built from 16 residues. CDR3 amino acids: CASSLWDRGSGNTIYF. CDR3 in DNA: TGTGCCAGCAGTTTATGGGACAGGGGCTCTGGAAACACCATATATTTT. The full variable domain, its missing parts supplied by reference TRBV28 and TRBJ1-3, is DVKVTQSSRYLVKRTGEKVFLECVQDMDHENMFWYRQDPGLGLRLIYFSYDVKMKEKGDIPEGYSVSREKKERFSLILESASTNQTSMYLCASSLWDRGSGNTIYFGEGSWLTVV.

V and J are TRBV7-2 and TRBJ2-1, with TRBD2 matching 10 bases. This CDR3 is built from 16 residues. Germline V gives CDR1 SGHTA, CDR2 FQGNSA. With 5 bases clipped from V and 1 base from J, the junction kept 5 bases outside the gene matches. The CDR3 DNA reads TGTGCCAGCAGCAGTAGCGGGAGGTCGTCCTACAATGAGCAGTTCTTC. Translated: CASSSSGRSSYNEQFF.

This chain uses TRBV11-2 with TRBJ1-1; 8 bases are shared with TRBD1. CDR1 and CDR2 (germline): SGHAT, FQNNGV. The junction had 6 bases not matched to a gene; V was cut back by 4 bases and J by 5 bases. There are 14 residues in the CDR3. The CDR3 sequence is CASSSNRGGTEAFF. The CDR3 nucleotides are TGTGCCAGCAGCTCAAACAGGGGGGGGACTGAAGCTTTCTTT.

This sequence joins TRBV5-1 and TRBJ1-3, with D perhaps TRBD1 (6 bases). This CDR3 region has 12 residues. The germline gives CDR1 SGHRS, CDR2 YFSETQ. Trimming pared 4 bases from V and 4 bases from J, leaving 6 bases between. CDR3 sequence: CASSGTGNTIYF. The CDR3 DNA reads as TGCGCCAGCAGCGGGACAGGAAACACCATATATTTT.

CDR3: CASRSTGTYEQYF. The CDR3 DNA follows: TGTGCCAGCAGGTCGACAGGAACCTACGAGCAGTACTTC. The rearrangement joins TRBV5-6 to TRBJ2-7; D might be TRBD1 (6 bases). Per the germline V gene, CDR1 is SGHDT and CDR2 is YYEEEE. V dropped 5 bases and J dropped 2 bases, with 11 bases sitting between them. This CDR3 spans 13 amino acids. Looking up the rest from reference TRBV5-6 and TRBJ2-7 gives the full variable domain: DAGVTQSPTHLIKTRGQQVTLRCSPKSGHDTVSWYQQALGQGPQFIFQYYEEEERQRGNFPDRFSGHQFPNYSSELNVNALLLGDSALYLCASRSTGTYEQYFGPGTRLTVT.

The V gene is TRBV29-1, the J gene TRBJ2-1; the match to TRBD1 covers 10 bases. After removal of 6 bases from V and 2 bases from J, the junction contained 1 base not matched to a gene. The CDR3 runs 13 residues. Germline values: CDR1 SQVTM, CDR2 ANQGSEA. CDR3 protein: CSVDRGAYNEQFF. The CDR3 nucleotides are TGCAGCGTGGACAGGGGGGCCTACAATGAGCAGTTCTTC.

This clone appeared a single time. This chain joins TRBV18 and TRBJ2-7; TRBD2 matches 13 bases. The CDR3 length is 16 residues. Germline CDR1 and CDR2: KGHSH and LQKENI. Unmatched junction bases numbered 5, after V lost 2 bases and J lost 4 bases. CDR3 sequence reads: CASSPWTSGSKYEQYF. CDR3 nucleotide sequence: TGTGCCAGCTCACCATGGACTAGCGGGAGTAAGTACGAGCAGTACTTC.

This clone was detected only once. The chain recombines TRBV24-1 with TRBJ1-5; 8 bases align to TRBD1. Trimming at V came to 4 bases and at J to 3 bases, leaving 7 bases not matched to a gene. Germline CDR1 is KGHDR and CDR2 is SFDVKD. There are 16 residues in the CDR3. CDR3 in DNA: TGTGCCACCAGTGACCTGACAGGGGACCCCAATCAGCCCCAGCATTTT. It encodes CATSDLTGDPNQPQHF.

This rearrangement joins TRBV10-3 to TRBJ2-7; possible D gene TRBD1, 6 bases. Between the trimmed V and J ends, which lost 6 bases and 6 bases, there was a span of 18 bases. This CDR3 comprises 14 residues. Germline V gene sequence: CDR1 ENHRY, CDR2 SYGVKD. CDR3 sequence reads: CAIRQGKDSSEQYF. CDR3 coding DNA: TGTGCCATCAGGCAGGGGAAAGACTCGAGCGAGCAGTACTTC.

The rearrangement uses TRBV19 and TRBJ1-1; D might be TRBD1 (6 bases). The CDR3 is 14 amino acids. V lost 4 bases, J lost 2 bases, and 11 bases lay in between. Germline V lookup: CDR1 LNHDA, CDR2 SQIVND (reference sequence). The CDR3 protein is CASSTTGINTEAFF. The DNA for the CDR3 is TGTGCCAGTAGTACCACAGGGATCAACACTGAAGCTTTCTTT.

The rearrangement joins TRBV5-1 to TRBJ1-2, with TRBD1 matching over 7 bases. Trimming at V came to 2 bases and at J to 3 bases, leaving 13 bases not matched to a gene. CDR3 length: 17 residues. From germline, CDR1 is SGHRS and CDR2 YFSETQ. CDR3 amino acids: CASSFRTSGQSDYGYTF. CDR3 DNA sequence: TGCGCCAGCAGCTTTCGTACCTCGGGACAGTCAGACTATGGCTACACCTTC.

This rearrangement joins TRBV2 to TRBJ2-7; possibly TRBD1 for D (6 bases). Germline V gene sequence: CDR1 SNHLY, CDR2 FYNNEI. Trimming removed 6 bases at V and 4 bases at J, with 10 bases between. CDR3 length: 12 residues. In nucleotides, the CDR3 is TGTGCCAGCAGCAGGGGCCGGTACGAGCAGTACTTC. Translation gives CASSRGRYEQYF.

In its sample, this clone was seen once. This chain uses TRBV21-1 with TRBJ1-2; the table's D call of TRBD1 was not tested on the DNA. TRBV21-1 is labeled a pseudogene. CDR3 length equals 21 residues. CDR3 region: CASSAIQASSTDRAIFNGYTF. The CDR3 nucleotides read TGTGCCAGCAGCGCTATTCAGGCATCCTCAACGGACAGGGCGATCTTCAATGGCTACACCTTC.

The sample holds one count of this clone. The chain joins TRBV7-2 to TRBJ1-3, with D maybe TRBD1 (5 bases). The CDR3 spans 16 residues. CDR1 is SGHTA, CDR2 FQGNSA, per germline. V was clipped by 5 bases and J by 3 bases, with 17 bases between them. This CDR3 reads CASSPPPGGYGNTIYF. DNA of the CDR3: TGTGCCAGCAGCCCACCCCCCGGGGGGTATGGAAACACCATATATTTT. Supplemented by reference TRBV7-2 and TRBJ1-3, the full variable domain reads GAGVSQSPSNKVTEKGKDVELRCDPISGHTALYWYRQSLGQGLEFLIYFQGNSAPDKSGLPSDRFSAERTGGSVSTLTIQRTQQEDSAVYLCASSPPPGGYGNTIYFGEGSWLTVV.

J is TRBJ2-7 and V is TRBV6-2 or TRBV6-3; possible D gene TRBD2, 6 bases. CDR3 size: 11 residues. Germline V gene lookup returns CDR1 MNHEY and CDR2 SVGEGT. The ends were cut back, 5 bases at V and 6 bases at J, with 8 bases in the middle. CDR3 sequence: CASSIGGEQYF. The CDR3 region has the DNA TGTGCCAGCAGTATCGGGGGCGAGCAGTACTTC.

The chain has TRBV10-3 and TRBJ2-5; D perhaps matches TRBD2 (6 bases). Trimming stripped 10 bases from V and 3 bases from J, with 12 bases between. Germline CDR1 and CDR2: ENHRY and SYGVKD. The CDR3 sequence is 12 residues long. The CDR3, as DNA: TGTGCCACAACCGGGGGAGAAGAGACCCAGTACTTC. Protein sequence: CATTGGEETQYF.

This chain uses TRBV5-1 with TRBJ2-5; TRBD2 matches 8 bases. This CDR3 is 16 amino acids long. Germline CDR1 reads SGHRS; CDR2 reads YFSETQ. V trimming: 5 bases; J trimming: 4 bases; junction bases outside the gene matches: 13. Here the CDR3 reads CASRSARGGGRETQYF. The CDR3, as DNA: TGCGCCAGCAGGTCCGCACGGGGGGGCGGGAGAGAGACCCAGTACTTC.

The J gene is TRBJ1-4, the V gene TRBV30; 9 bases match TRBD1. This CDR3 has 14 residues. The V gene's germline CDR1 is GTSNPN and CDR2 SVGIG (reference sequence). The CDR3 nucleotides are TGTGCGCTACGTGGCCGGGACAGGGCTGAAAAACTGTTTTTT. Its protein is CALRGRDRAEKLFF.

This chain joins TRBV7-2 and TRBJ1-1; 8 nucleotides match TRBD1. CDR1 and CDR2 from the germline V gene are SGHTA and FQGNSA. V shed 6 bases, J shed 4 bases, and the junction held 7 bases outside the gene matches. The CDR3 is 14 amino acids. The CDR3 DNA follows: TGTGCCAGCAGGCGGACAGGGCGGGTCACTGAAGCTTTCTTT. The encoded protein is CASRRTGRVTEAFF.